A selection of T cell receptor beta chains follows, all from one sample in a study of CD4+ T cells in melanoma. Clones were read by immunoSEQ multiplex PCR, and TCRdb kept only the in-frame ones, dropping some. The sample yields 90,000 to 130,000 clones, about 90% seen once. Input material: peripheral blood. These TCRs come from a human donor with melanoma. Each CDR3 is given with its conserved first and last residue. The D gene is left open where the match is weak. Size values are once, few and many counts, or a class for expanded clones, and some rows have none.

abundance,v_gene,j_gene,d_gene,CDR3nt,CDR3aa
-,TRBV7-9,TRBJ1-5,TRBD1,TGTGCCAGCAGCCCCGGGACAGGGGGATTCAATCAGCCCCAGCATTTT,CASSPGTGGFNQPQHF
-,TRBV15,TRBJ1-5,-,TGTGCCACCAGCAGAGATCTCGCCAGGGGAAGGCCCCAGCATTTT,CATSRDLARGRPQHF
-,TRBV4-3,TRBJ2-7,-,TGCGCCAGCAGCCAAACCCGGGGGCCTTATGAGAACGAGCAGTACTTC,CASSQTRGPYENEQYF
-,TRBV25-1,TRBJ1-2,-,TGTGCCGCAACCCCATACGGGGAGGCAGGTGGCTACACCTTC,CAATPYGEAGGYTF
-,TRBV7-7,TRBJ2-7,-,TGTGCCAGCAGCTTAGCGCCGGGTACCTACGAGCAGTACTTC,CASSLAPGTYEQYF
-,TRBV28,TRBJ1-1,-,TGTGCCAGCAGTTTAGAAGGTGGCCGGGGCACTGAAGCTTTCTTT,CASSLEGGRGTEAFF
-,TRBV29-1,TRBJ2-7,TRBD2,TGCAGCGTCTCTAGCGGGAGTTCCTACGAGCAGTACTTC,CSVSSGSSYEQYF
-,TRBV10-2,TRBJ1-1,-,TGCGCCAGCAGTGTTCAGGGGAACACTGAAGCTTTCTTT,CASSVQGNTEAFF
-,TRBV7-9,TRBJ1-6,-,TGTGCCAGCAGCTTAGGGGGGACTAATTCACCCCTCCACTTT,CASSLGGTNSPLHF
-,TRBV2,TRBJ2-7,-,TGTGCCAGCGAGGAGGGAGTCGAGCAGTACTTC,CASEEGVEQYF
-,TRBV20-1,TRBJ2-7,-,TGCAGTGCTAGGCACAAGGGCGAGCAGTACTTC,CSARHKGEQYF
once,TRBV19,TRBJ2-2,-,TGTGCCAGTAGTATAACGGAAACCGGGGAGCTGTTTTTT,CASSITETGELFF
-,TRBV11-2,TRBJ2-2,TRBD1,TGTGCCAGCAGCTCCGCGTCAGGGGGCGACACCGGGGAGCTGTTTTTT,CASSSASGGDTGELFF
-,TRBV5-1,TRBJ2-7,TRBD1,TGCGCCAGCAGCTTGGGGACAGGTAGGGAGCAGTACTTC,CASSLGTGREQYF
-,TRBV2,TRBJ2-2,-,TGTGCCAGCAGTGAAGCGCTTCGAGGTTCCGGGGAGCTGTTTTTT,CASSEALRGSGELFF
once,TRBV7-9,TRBJ2-3,TRBD1,TGTGCCAGCAGCTCGATCGAGACAGGGGCAGATACGCAGTATTTT,CASSSIETGADTQYF
-,TRBV4-3,TRBJ2-1,-,TGCGCCAGCAGCCAAGATGGCGGCAGGGCCAATGAGCAGTTCTTC,CASSQDGGRANEQFF
-,TRBV7-3,TRBJ1-2,TRBD1,TGTGCCAGCAGCTTAATGGGGGGACAGCCCGTGGGCTATGGCTACACCTTC,CASSLMGGQPVGYGYTF
-,TRBV7-9,TRBJ1-2,TRBD1,TGTGCCAGCAGCAACAGGGGCCAAGCTAACTATGGCTACACCTTC,CASSNRGQANYGYTF
-,TRBV19,TRBJ1-6,-,TGTGCCAGTAGTATGCCGGTGGGTTATAATTCACCCCTCCACTTT,CASSMPVGYNSPLHF
-,TRBV9,TRBJ2-1,TRBD2,TGTGCCAGCAGCGTATTGGGGGGGACCAATGAGCAGTTCTTC,CASSVLGGTNEQFF
-,TRBV2,TRBJ1-1,-,TGTGCCAGCAGACCGACAGATCTGAACACTGAAGCTTTCTTT,CASRPTDLNTEAFF
-,TRBV7-6,TRBJ1-5,-,TGTGCCAGCAGCTTGTCAAATAGCAATCAGCCCCAGCATTTT,CASSLSNSNQPQHF
-,TRBV4-3,TRBJ2-4,TRBD2,TGCGCCAGCAGCCAAGGTACCCTAGCGGCCGCCAAAAACATTCAGTACTTC,CASSQGTLAAAKNIQYF
-,TRBV19,TRBJ1-2,-,TGTGCCAGTAGTACCCAGGGACGGACCTATGGCTACACCTTC,CASSTQGRTYGYTF
-,TRBV7-2,TRBJ2-3,TRBD2,TGTGCCAGCAGCACCACTAGCGGGGGGGCAGATACGCAGTATTTT,CASSTTSGGADTQYF
-,TRBV28,TRBJ2-7,-,TGTGCCAGCAGCTTCCGGCGGGAAACGTACGAGCAGTACTTC,CASSFRRETYEQYF
-,TRBV7-2,TRBJ1-5,-,TGTGCCAGCAGACCTAAAGGGGGGAAATATAGCAATCAGCCCCAGCATTTT,CASRPKGGKYSNQPQHF
-,TRBV6-5,TRBJ1-4,-,TGTGCCAGTTTTGCAAGGACTCGTCCTGAAAAACTGTTTTTT,CASFARTRPEKLFF
-,TRBV29-1,TRBJ2-1,TRBD2,TGCAGCGTTGTGGGGACTAGCTTCAATGAGCAGTTCTTC,CSVVGTSFNEQFF
-,TRBV7-3,TRBJ2-2,-,TGTGCCAGCAGTAACTCGAGGACAGTGCACGGGGAGCTGTTTTTT,CASSNSRTVHGELFF
-,TRBV28,TRBJ1-5,-,TGTGCCAGCAGTTCTCTCGACAGCAATCAGCCCCAGCATTTT,CASSSLDSNQPQHF
-,TRBV29-1,TRBJ2-3,-,TGCAGCGTTGTTGGACGATACACAGATACGCAGTATTTT,CSVVGRYTDTQYF
-,TRBV15,TRBJ1-5,-,TGTGCCACCAGCGCCGAGGGGGTGCAGCCCCAGCATTTT,CATSAEGVQPQHF
-,TRBV28,TRBJ2-7,TRBD2,TGTGCCAGCAGTTTAAGGAGCCTAGCGGGAGTCGAGCAGTACTTC,CASSLRSLAGVEQYF
-,TRBV4-3,TRBJ2-1,-,TGCGCCAGCAGCCAAGTTGGTATGTCCCTCAATGAGCAGTTCTTC,CASSQVGMSLNEQFF